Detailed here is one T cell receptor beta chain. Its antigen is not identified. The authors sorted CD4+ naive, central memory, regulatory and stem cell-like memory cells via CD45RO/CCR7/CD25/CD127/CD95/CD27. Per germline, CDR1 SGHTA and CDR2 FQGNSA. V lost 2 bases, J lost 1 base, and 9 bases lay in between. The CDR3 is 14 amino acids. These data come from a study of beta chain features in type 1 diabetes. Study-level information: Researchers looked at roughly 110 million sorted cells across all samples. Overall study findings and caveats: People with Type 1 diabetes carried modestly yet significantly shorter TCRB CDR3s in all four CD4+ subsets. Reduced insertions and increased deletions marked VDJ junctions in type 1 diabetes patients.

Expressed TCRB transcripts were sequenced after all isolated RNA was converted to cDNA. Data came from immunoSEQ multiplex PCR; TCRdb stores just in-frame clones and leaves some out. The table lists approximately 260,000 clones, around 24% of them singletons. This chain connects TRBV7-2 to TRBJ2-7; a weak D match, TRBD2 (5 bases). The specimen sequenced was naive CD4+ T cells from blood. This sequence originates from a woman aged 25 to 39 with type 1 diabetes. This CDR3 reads CASSLQRGSYEQYF. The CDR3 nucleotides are TGTGCCAGCAGCTTACAACGGGGTTCCTACGAGCAGTACTTC.